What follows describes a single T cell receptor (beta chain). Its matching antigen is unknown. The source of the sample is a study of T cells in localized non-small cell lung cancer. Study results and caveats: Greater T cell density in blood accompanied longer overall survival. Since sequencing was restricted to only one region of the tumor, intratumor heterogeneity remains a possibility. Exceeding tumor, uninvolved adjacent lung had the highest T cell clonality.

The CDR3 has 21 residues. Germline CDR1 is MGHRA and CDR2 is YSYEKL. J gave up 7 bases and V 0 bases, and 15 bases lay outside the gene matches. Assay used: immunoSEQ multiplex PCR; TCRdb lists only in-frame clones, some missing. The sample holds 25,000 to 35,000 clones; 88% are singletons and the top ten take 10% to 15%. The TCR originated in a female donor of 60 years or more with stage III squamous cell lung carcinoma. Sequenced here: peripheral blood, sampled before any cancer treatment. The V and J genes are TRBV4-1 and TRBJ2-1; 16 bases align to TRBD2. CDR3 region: CASSQDLGLAGGRTPGNEQFF. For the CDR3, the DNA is TGCGCCAGCAGCCAAGATTTGGGACTAGCGGGGGGGCGGACCCCGGGTAATGAGCAGTTCTTC.